This is a list of T cell receptor beta chains from one sample in a study of identical twins. TCRdb analysed the 5' RACE reads with MiXCR anew, one entry per CDR3 protein. The sample carries around 1.7 million distinct CDR3 sequences, roughly 35% recorded once. The specimen sequenced was cord blood. These receptors all come from a newborn girl in good health. The CDR3 runs from the conserved cysteine through the conserved F or W. The order of the fields is clone size, V gene, J gene, CDR3 length, D gene, CDR3 protein, CDR3 DNA. D genes are given only for firm matches. Size is stated for part of the rows, as once, few or many counts, or as a class when the clone is expanded.

few	TRBV11-2	TRBJ2-7	17	TRBD2	CASSLEGGGRGYNEQYF	TGTGCCAGCAGCTTAGAAGGCGGCGGGAGGGGGTACAATGAGCAGTACTTC
-	TRBV11-2	TRBJ2-5	14	-	CASSLGVRDDEQYF	TGTGCCAGCAGCTTAGGTGTCAGGGACGATGAGCAGTACTTC
many	TRBV5-1	TRBJ2-3	13	-	CASSFGSTDTQYF	TGCGCCAGCAGCTTCGGGAGCACAGATACGCAGTATTTT
few	TRBV20-1	TRBJ1-5	17	TRBD1	CSARDSGQPYSNQPQHF	TGCAGTGCTAGAGATTCGGGACAGCCTTATAGCAATCAGCCCCAGCATTTT
few	TRBV20-1	TRBJ2-5	11	-	CSARVPTGQYF	TGCAGTGCTAGAGTCCCGACAGGACAGTACTTC
many	TRBV5-1	TRBJ2-3	14	-	CASSSTGITDTQYF	TGTGCCAGCAGTTCGACAGGCATTACAGATACGCAGTATTTT
few	TRBV28	TRBJ1-4	14	TRBD1	CASSLPGGDEKLFF	TGTGCCAGCAGTTTACCAGGGGGCGATGAAAAACTGTTTTTT
few	TRBV28	TRBJ1-5	15	-	CASSLTQGSNQPQHF	TGTGCCAGCAGTTTAACCCAGGGTAGCAATCAGCCCCAGCATTTT
-	TRBV15	TRBJ2-7	15	TRBD1	CATSRDYGQGYEQYF	TGTGCCACCAGCAGAGATTACGGACAGGGCTACGAGCAGTACTTC
-	TRBV20-1	TRBJ2-7	14	-	CSARAELVSYEQYF	TGCAGTGCTAGAGCCGAACTAGTTTCCTACGAGCAGTACTTC
-	TRBV9	TRBJ2-7	15	-	CASSPRGPRSYEQYF	TGTGCCAGCAGCCCTCGGGGCCCCCGCTCCTACGAGCAGTACTTC
-	TRBV2	TRBJ1-6	16	TRBD1	CASSGQGGILNSPLHF	TGTGCCAGCAGTGGACAGGGCGGGATTTTGAATTCACCCCTCCACTTT
-	TRBV4-2	TRBJ2-6	15	-	CASSHDSTGANVLTF	TGTGCCAGCAGCCACGACAGTACTGGGGCCAACGTCCTGACTTTC
-	TRBV20-1	TRBJ2-5	10	TRBD1	CSGDRETQYF	TGCAGTGGGGACAGGGAGACCCAGTACTTC
-	TRBV6-2/TRBV6-3	TRBJ2-7	18	TRBD2	CASSSSGREGRPYNEQYF	TGTGCCAGCAGTTCTAGCGGGAGAGAGGGTCGTCCATACAATGAGCAGTACTTC
-	TRBV4-3	TRBJ1-6	15	-	CASSQEPQSNSPLHF	TGCGCCAGCAGCCAAGAGCCCCAGTCTAATTCACCCCTCCACTTT
few	TRBV2	TRBJ2-7	14	-	CASSAERAPSEQYF	TGTGCCAGCAGTGCGGAGAGGGCACCTAGTGAGCAGTACTTC
-	TRBV30	TRBJ2-7	15	TRBD1	CAWSSTGGLGYEQYF	TGTGCCTGGAGTTCTACAGGGGGTTTAGGCTACGAGCAGTACTTC
once	TRBV7-2	TRBJ2-5	15	-	CASSLAGRVGKTQYF	TGTGCCAGCAGCTTAGCAGGCAGGGTGGGGAAGACCCAGTACTTC
-	TRBV25-1	TRBJ2-1	15	TRBD2	CASSAPGLAVNEQFF	TGTGCCAGCAGTGCACCGGGACTAGCGGTCAATGAGCAGTTCTTC
-	TRBV15	TRBJ1-6	15	-	CATSRDRGDNSPLHF	TGTGCCACCAGCAGAGATCGGGGAGATAATTCACCCCTCCACTTT
many	TRBV6-5	TRBJ1-1	13	-	CASSLDILTEAFF	TGTGCCAGCAGTTTGGACATCCTCACTGAAGCTTTCTTT
few	TRBV27	TRBJ1-4	12	-	CASRALNEKLFF	TGTGCCAGCAGGGCCCTTAATGAAAAACTGTTTTTT
few	TRBV25-1	TRBJ2-7	14	-	CASARGLPSYEQYF	TGTGCCAGCGCCCGGGGACTCCCCTCCTACGAGCAGTACTTC
-	TRBV20-1	TRBJ1-5	16	-	CSARRAGPGSNQPQHF	TGCAGTGCGAGGCGGGCAGGACCTGGGAGCAATCAGCCCCAGCATTTT
-	TRBV12-3/TRBV12-4	TRBJ2-7	14	-	CASSRRLGWYEQYF	TGTGCCAGCAGTCGGAGACTAGGGTGGTACGAGCAGTACTTC
-	TRBV4-1	TRBJ2-3	17	-	CASSQRPTSGGTDTQYF	TGCGCCAGCAGCCAACGACCGACCTCAGGGGGCACAGATACGCAGTATTTT
-	TRBV20-1	TRBJ2-7	10	-	CIFSRYEQYF	TGCATCTTCAGTAGGTACGAGCAGTACTTC
many	TRBV5-1	TRBJ2-7	14	-	CASSFQGPGNEQYF	TGCGCCAGCAGCTTCCAGGGTCCTGGAAACGAGCAGTACTTC
-	TRBV12-5	TRBJ2-1	11	-	CASGLADEQFF	TGTGCTAGTGGTTTGGCCGATGAGCAGTTCTTC
once	TRBV3-1	TRBJ1-2	12	-	CASSRQGYGCTF	TGTGCCAGCAGCCGCCAAGGCTATGGCTGCACCTTC
-	TRBV12-3/TRBV12-4	TRBJ1-5	15	-	CASSLGRWVNQPQHF	TGTGCCAGCAGTTTGGGCAGGTGGGTCAATCAGCCCCAGCATTTT
few	TRBV20-1	TRBJ2-7	16	-	CSARPLGLPSSYEQYF	TGCAGTGCTAGACCCCTTGGACTCCCTAGCTCCTACGAGCAGTACTTC
few	TRBV6-5	TRBJ2-1	15	TRBD2	CASSYSLAGAVEQFF	TGTGCCAGCAGTTACTCGTTAGCGGGAGCGGTTGAGCAGTTCTTC
few	TRBV5-1	TRBJ1-1	15	TRBD1	CASSGTQGVGTEAFF	TGCGCCAGCAGCGGAACTCAGGGGGTCGGCACTGAAGCTTTCTTT
-	TRBV20-1	TRBJ1-4	15	TRBD1	CSAGTAFTTNEKLFF	TGCAGTGCTGGGACAGCTTTCACAACTAATGAAAAACTGTTTTTT
-	TRBV10-3	TRBJ1-1	15	-	CAITAQGIGVTEAFF	TGTGCCATCACGGCGCAGGGGATTGGTGTCACTGAAGCTTTCTTT
few	TRBV30	TRBJ2-3	15	TRBD1	CAWSEGTGGTDTQYF	TGTGCCTGGAGTGAAGGGACAGGGGGCACAGATACGCAGTATTTT
few	TRBV7-2	TRBJ1-1	15	TRBD1	CASSLAQGAYTEAFF	TGTGCCAGCAGCTTAGCACAGGGGGCGTACACTGAAGCTTTCTTT
few	TRBV5-1	TRBJ2-7	15	TRBD1	CASSLTGFSSYEQYF	TGCGCCAGCAGCCTGACAGGGTTCAGCTCCTACGAGCAGTACTTC
few	TRBV5-1	TRBJ2-3	14	TRBD2	CASSDRGDTDTQYF	TGCGCCAGCAGCGACCGGGGGGACACAGATACGCAGTATTTT
-	TRBV25-1	TRBJ2-7	15	TRBD1	CASRTRDRSSYEQYF	TGTGCCAGCAGAACCCGGGACAGGAGCTCCTACGAGCAGTACTTC
many	TRBV11-2	TRBJ1-6	15	-	CASSLPGTENSPLHF	TGTGCCAGCAGCTTGCCCGGGACGGAAAATTCACCCCTCCACTTT
-	TRBV5-1	TRBJ2-5	14	-	CASSSDSGRETQYF	TGCGCCAGCAGCTCCGACAGTGGGAGAGAGACCCAGTACTTC
-	TRBV12-3/TRBV12-4	TRBJ2-7	15	TRBD2	CASKTTSVPTYEQYF	TGTGCCAGCAAGACGACTAGCGTCCCGACCTACGAGCAGTACTTC
-	TRBV12-3/TRBV12-4	TRBJ1-2	14	-	CASSTVTGNYGYTF	TGTGCCAGCAGCACCGTTACAGGGAACTATGGCTACACCTTC
few	TRBV10-3	TRBJ2-3	14	-	CAISEYTGTDTQYF	TGTGCCATCAGTGAATACACCGGCACAGATACGCAGTATTTT
few	TRBV2	TRBJ2-7	14	TRBD1	CASSPPGQTYEQYF	TGTGCCAGCAGTCCCCCGGGACAGACCTACGAGCAGTACTTC
-	TRBV28	TRBJ2-7	17	-	CASSLEAQVPIRYEQYF	TGTGCCAGCAGTTTGGAAGCACAGGTTCCCATTAGGTACGAGCAGTACTTC
-	TRBV5-1	TRBJ1-2	15	-	CASSWEARESYGYTF	TGCGCCAGCAGCTGGGAAGCCAGGGAGAGCTATGGCTACACCTTC
-	TRBV12-3/TRBV12-4	TRBJ1-6	14	-	CASSLMMRDSPLHF	TGTGCCAGCAGCCTAATGATGAGGGATTCACCCCTCCACTTT
many	TRBV20-1	TRBJ2-7	13	TRBD2	CSARVASGYEQYF	TGCAGTGCTAGAGTCGCTAGCGGCTACGAGCAGTACTTC
-	TRBV27	TRBJ1-2	13	-	CASSNRVGYGYTF	TGTGCCAGCAGTAACAGGGTGGGCTATGGCTACACCTTC